These 15 T cell receptor beta chains share one sample of origin, sequenced in a study of T-cell memory formation after mild COVID-19 (dated by TCRdb to 2020 to 2022). Library method: 5' RACE. Instrument used: Illumina NovaSeq 6000. TCRdb took the public reads, trimmed them with fastp at Q25, ran MiXCR for clone calling and kept in-frame beta chains. Rows with one shared CDR3 protein collapse into an entry with the most common genes and DNA. The sample contains 75,000 to 95,000 distinct CDR3 sequences, more than 10% of them found a single time. Around a quarter of the sample is in the top ten clones. Sequenced sample: PBMCs or a T cell subset sorted from them (not recorded which). All receptors come from an adult woman who had mild COVID-19 (a few samples of this study predate the infection). The sample titles of this study are shuffled in the database, so cell type and time point are left out; the donor was told from shared clones.

This clonotype qualifies as medium-sized. This chain joins TRBV7-9 and TRBJ2-1, with D maybe TRBD2 (6 bases). V gave up 5 bases and J gave up 7 bases, with 15 bases separating them. The CDR3 runs 14 residues. The germline CDR1 and CDR2 sequences are SEHNR and FQNEAQ (reference sequence). CDR3 protein: CASSPGLARNEQFF. CDR3 nucleotide sequence: TGTGCCAGCAGCCCGGGACTGGCTAGGAATGAGCAGTTCTTC.

The sample holds a few counts of this clonotype. The V gene is TRBV27, the J gene TRBJ2-3; D gene uncertain. The CDR3 extends over 15 amino acids. V was shortened by 7 bases and J by 3 bases, with 17 bases between the two germline ends. Germline values: CDR1 MNHEY, CDR2 SMNVEV (reference sequence). The CDR3 is CASTLFAGGTDTQYF. In DNA, the CDR3 is TGTGCCAGCACTTTGTTTGCTGGTGGGACAGATACGCAGTATTTT.

This clonotype was detected a few times. V usage is TRBV7-9 and J usage is TRBJ2-1; D gene uncertain. V was pared by 4 bases and J by 4 bases, with 17 bases between. Germline V gives CDR1 SEHNR, CDR2 FQNEAQ (reference sequence). The CDR3 is 16 amino acids. The CDR3 DNA reads TGTGCCAGCAGCTCCCAGGACCTGTTCTCTTACAATGAGCAGTTCTTC. Its translation is CASSSQDLFSYNEQFF.

The rearrangement joins TRBV9 to TRBJ2-5; perhaps TRBD2 as D (6 bases). The CDR3 has 16 residues. CDR1 and CDR2 from the germline V gene are SGDLS and YYNGEE. V was cut by 3 bases and J by 4 bases, with 19 bases left in between. The CDR3 nucleotides are TGTGCCAGCAGCGAGGGCCCGGAGGGAAAGGGAGAGACCCAGTACTTC. It is translated as CASSEGPEGKGETQYF.

The chain combines TRBV4-2 with TRBJ1-2; D is possibly TRBD1 (5 bases). Germline V lookup: CDR1 LGHNA, CDR2 YNFKEQ. V lost 4 bases and J lost 4, with 22 bases in between. CDR3 size: 17 residues. The CDR3 is CASSPYRAEGTFYGYTF. The CDR3 region has the DNA TGTGCCAGCAGCCCCTACCGGGCCGAAGGGACTTTCTATGGCTACACCTTC.

The CDR3 DNA follows: TGCGCCAGCAGCCAAGATCGACAGGGGGGAACAGAGCAGTACTTC. This sequence encodes CASSQDRQGGTEQYF. The J gene is TRBJ2-7, the V gene TRBV4-3; 9 positions match TRBD1. The ends lost 0 bases at V and 7 bases at J; junction bases unmatched: 7. The germline CDR1 and CDR2 sequences are LGHNA and YSLEER. The CDR3 sequence is 15 residues long.

This clonotype was counted between two and nine times. Here the CDR3 reads CASGTLNTEAFF. CDR3 nucleotide sequence: TGTGCCAGCGGAACACTGAACACTGAAGCTTTCTTT. The chain joins TRBV27 to TRBJ1-1; D is unclear. Germline CDR1 MNHEY, CDR2 SMNVEV (reference sequence). The CDR3 length is 12 residues. Trimming took 8 bases from V and 0 from J, leaving 7 bases between them.

The V and J genes are TRBV7-8 and TRBJ2-3; D is perhaps TRBD1 or TRBD2 (5 bases each). Germline assignment: CDR1 SGHVS and CDR2 FQNEAQ. Trimming took 5 bases from V and 7 from J, leaving 22 bases between them. The length of the CDR3 is 16 residues. This CDR3 is CASSPGDHGKANTQYF. The CDR3 DNA sequence: TGTGCCAGCAGCCCCGGGGACCACGGGAAGGCAAATACGCAGTATTTT.

This clonotype has a handful of counts. This chain links TRBV6-2 or TRBV6-3 with TRBJ2-2; D is possibly TRBD1 (5 bases). The germline V and J ends were trimmed by 0 bases and 4 bases, with 18 bases remaining between them. Looked up from germline, CDR1 is MNHEY and CDR2 is SVGEGT. The CDR3 covers 18 residues. CDR3 amino acids: CASSYSLQEHFSTGELFF. The CDR3 bases are TGTGCCAGCAGTTACTCTTTACAGGAGCACTTCTCCACCGGGGAGCTGTTTTTT.

The rearrangement joins TRBV4-1 to TRBJ1-5; D not resolved. The ends were cut back, 0 bases at V and 4 bases at J, with 10 bases in the middle. Germline-derived CDR1 and CDR2 are MGHRA and YSYEKL. There are 15 residues in the CDR3. The CDR3 is CASSQEEAGNQPQHF. DNA of the CDR3: TGCGCCAGCAGCCAAGAAGAGGCGGGGAATCAGCCCCAGCATTTT.

The V call is TRBV20-1, the J call TRBJ2-2, with 7 positions matching TRBD1. From germline, CDR1 is DFQATT and CDR2 SNEGSKA (reference sequence). Unmatched junction bases numbered 7, after V lost 6 bases and J lost 6 bases. This CDR3 has 13 residues. The CDR3 DNA reads TGCAGTGCACGGACAGGCGGTTCCGGGGAGCTGTTTTTT. Translation gives CSARTGGSGELFF.

In its sample, this clonotype was seen many times. This chain uses TRBV12-3 or TRBV12-4 with TRBJ1-1, with D perhaps TRBD1 (6 bases). With 8 bases removed from V and 5 bases from J, the gap between germline ends came to 15 bases. There are 13 residues in the CDR3. DNA of the CDR3: TGTGCCAGCTCCGGGGGCCCGACGACTGAAGCTTTCTTT. Translation: CASSGGPTTEAFF.

V gene TRBV5-1 combines with J gene TRBJ2-2; D not resolved. In germline, CDR1 is SGHRS, CDR2 YFSETQ. V shed 0 bases and J shed 0 bases, with 9 bases lying between them. This CDR3 region has 16 residues. The CDR3 coding sequence is TGCGCCAGCAGCTTGGCCGCTGTAGCGAACACCGGGGAGCTGTTTTTT. Amino acids: CASSLAAVANTGELFF.

This clonotype was recorded a few times. This rearrangement joins TRBV7-9 to TRBJ1-6; the D is unclear. The CDR3 sequence is 12 residues long. CDR1 is SEHNR, CDR2 FQNEAQ, per germline (reference sequence). V lost 6 bases and J 7 bases, leaving 7 bases between the germline ends. The CDR3 spells CASRGANSPLHF. The DNA for the CDR3 is TGTGCCAGCAGAGGTGCCAATTCACCCCTCCACTTT.

The rearrangement links TRBV5-1 to TRBJ2-7, with 7 bases fitting TRBD1. The CDR3 totals 15 residues. Trimming cost V 0 bases and J 5 bases; bases outside gene matches: 8. Germline loops: CDR1 SGHRS, CDR2 YFSETQ. For the CDR3, the DNA is TGCGCCAGCAGCTTGGCCGGGACAGCGGTAGACGAGCAGTACTTC. The encoded protein is CASSLAGTAVDEQYF.